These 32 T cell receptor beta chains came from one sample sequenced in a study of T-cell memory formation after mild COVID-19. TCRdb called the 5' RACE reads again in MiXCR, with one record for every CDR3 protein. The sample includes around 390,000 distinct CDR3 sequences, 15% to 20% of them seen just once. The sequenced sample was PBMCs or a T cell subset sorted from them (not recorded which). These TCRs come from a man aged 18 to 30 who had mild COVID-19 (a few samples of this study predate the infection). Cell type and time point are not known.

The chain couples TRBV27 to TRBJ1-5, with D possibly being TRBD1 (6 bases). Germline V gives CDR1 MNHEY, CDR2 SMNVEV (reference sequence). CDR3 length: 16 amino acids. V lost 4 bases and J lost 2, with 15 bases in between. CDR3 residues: CASSSLTGLGNQPQHF. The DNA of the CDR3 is TGTGCCAGCAGTTCCTTAACAGGGTTGGGCAATCAGCCCCAGCATTTT.

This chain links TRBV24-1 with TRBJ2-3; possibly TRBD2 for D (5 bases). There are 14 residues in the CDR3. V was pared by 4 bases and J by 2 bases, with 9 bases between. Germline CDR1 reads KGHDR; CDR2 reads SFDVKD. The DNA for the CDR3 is TGTGCCACCAGTGAGGCCGGGAACACAGATACGCAGTATTTT. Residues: CATSEAGNTDTQYF.

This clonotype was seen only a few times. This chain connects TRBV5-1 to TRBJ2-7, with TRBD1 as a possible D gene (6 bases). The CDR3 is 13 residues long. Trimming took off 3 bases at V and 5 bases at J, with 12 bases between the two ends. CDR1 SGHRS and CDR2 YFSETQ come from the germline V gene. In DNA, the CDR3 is TGCGCCAGCAGCTCCAGGGGAAAGGACGAGCAGTACTTC. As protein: CASSSRGKDEQYF. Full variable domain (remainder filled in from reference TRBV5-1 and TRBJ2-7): KAGVTQTPRYLIKTRGQQVTLSCSPISGHRSVSWYQQTPGQGLQFLFEYFSETQRNKGNFPGRFSGRQFSNSRSEMNVSTLELGDSALYLCASSSRGKDEQYFGPGTRLTVT.

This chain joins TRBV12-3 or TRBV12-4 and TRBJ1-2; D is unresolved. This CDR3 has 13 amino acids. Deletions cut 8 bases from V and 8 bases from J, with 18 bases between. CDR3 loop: CASGPWEGSGYTF. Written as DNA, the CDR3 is TGTGCCAGCGGTCCCTGGGAGGGCTCCGGCTACACCTTC.

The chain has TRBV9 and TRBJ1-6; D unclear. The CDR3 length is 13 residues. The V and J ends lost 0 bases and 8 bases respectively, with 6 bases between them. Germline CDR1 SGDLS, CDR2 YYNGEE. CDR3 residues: CASSVGVYSPLHF. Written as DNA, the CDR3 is TGTGCCAGCAGCGTAGGTGTGTATTCACCCCTCCACTTT. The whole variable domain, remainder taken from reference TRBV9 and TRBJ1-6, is DSGVTQTPKHLITATGQRVTLRCSPRSGDLSVYWYQQSLDQGLQFLIQYYNGEERAKGNILERFSAQQFPDLHSELNLSSLELGDSALYFCASSVGVYSPLHFGNGTRLTVT.

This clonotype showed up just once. The chain's CDR3 is CSAREAGYEGYTF. The CDR3 nucleotides read TGCAGTGCTAGAGAAGCGGGATACGAGGGCTACACCTTC. The V call is TRBV20-1, the J call TRBJ1-2; D gene ambiguous. The CDR3 extends over 13 amino acids. The ends were cut back, 0 bases at V and 8 bases at J, with 13 bases in the middle. CDR1 DFQATT and CDR2 SNEGSKA come from the germline V gene (reference sequence).

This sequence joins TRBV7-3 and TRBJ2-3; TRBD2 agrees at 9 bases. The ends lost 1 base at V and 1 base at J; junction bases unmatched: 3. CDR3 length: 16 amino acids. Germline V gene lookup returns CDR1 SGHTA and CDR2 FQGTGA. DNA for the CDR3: TGTGCCAGCAGCTTAAGGATAGCGGGGGGCACAGATACGCAGTATTTT. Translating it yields CASSLRIAGGTDTQYF. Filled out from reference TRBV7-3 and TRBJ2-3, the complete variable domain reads GAGVSQTPSNKVTEKGKYVELRCDPISGHTALYWYRQSLGQGPEFLIYFQGTGAADDSGLPNDRFFAVRPEGSVSTLKIQRTERGDSAVYLCASSLRIAGGTDTQYFGPGTRLTVL.

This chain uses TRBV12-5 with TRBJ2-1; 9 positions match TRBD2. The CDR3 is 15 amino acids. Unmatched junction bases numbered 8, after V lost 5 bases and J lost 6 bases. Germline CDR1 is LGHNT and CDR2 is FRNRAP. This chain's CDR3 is CASGPLGGGANEQFF. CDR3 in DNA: TGTGCTAGTGGTCCATTGGGCGGGGGGGCCAATGAGCAGTTCTTC.

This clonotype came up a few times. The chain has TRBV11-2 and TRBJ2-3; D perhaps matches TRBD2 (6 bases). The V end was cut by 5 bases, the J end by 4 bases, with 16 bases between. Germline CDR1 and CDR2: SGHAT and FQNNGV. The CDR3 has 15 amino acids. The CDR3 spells CASSDSVGGADTQYF. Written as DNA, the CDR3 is TGTGCCAGCAGCGATAGCGTAGGCGGGGCAGATACGCAGTATTTT.

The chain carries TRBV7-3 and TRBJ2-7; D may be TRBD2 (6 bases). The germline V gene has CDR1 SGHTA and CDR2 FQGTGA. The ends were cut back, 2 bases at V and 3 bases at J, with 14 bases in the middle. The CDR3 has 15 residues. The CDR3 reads CASSLYPGGDYEQYV. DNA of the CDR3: TGTGCCAGCAGCTTATACCCCGGCGGGGACTACGAGCAGTACGTC.

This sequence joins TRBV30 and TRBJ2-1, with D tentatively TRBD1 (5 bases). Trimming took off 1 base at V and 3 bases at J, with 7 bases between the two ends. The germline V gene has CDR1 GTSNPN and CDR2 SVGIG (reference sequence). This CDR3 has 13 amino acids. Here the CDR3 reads CAWSAGYYNEQFF. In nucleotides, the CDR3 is TGTGCCTGGAGTGCAGGGTACTACAATGAGCAGTTCTTC.

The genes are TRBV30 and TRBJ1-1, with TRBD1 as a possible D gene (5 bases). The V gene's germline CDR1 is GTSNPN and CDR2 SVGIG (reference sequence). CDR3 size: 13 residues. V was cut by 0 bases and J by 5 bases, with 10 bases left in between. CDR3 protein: CAWSVNAGTEAFF. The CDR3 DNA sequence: TGTGCCTGGAGTGTAAATGCAGGGACTGAAGCTTTCTTT.

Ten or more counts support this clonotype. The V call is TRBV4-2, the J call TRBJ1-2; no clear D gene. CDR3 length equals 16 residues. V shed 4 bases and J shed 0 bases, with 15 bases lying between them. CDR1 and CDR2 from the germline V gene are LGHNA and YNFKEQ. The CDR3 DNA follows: TGTGCCAGCAGCCGGATGACACGGAGTTCTAACTATGGCTACACCTTC. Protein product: CASSRMTRSSNYGYTF.

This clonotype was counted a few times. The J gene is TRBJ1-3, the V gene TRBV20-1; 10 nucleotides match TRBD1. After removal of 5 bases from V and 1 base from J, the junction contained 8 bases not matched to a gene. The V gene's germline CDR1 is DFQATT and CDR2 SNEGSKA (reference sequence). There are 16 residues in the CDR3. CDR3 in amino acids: CSASGQGGSSGNTIYF. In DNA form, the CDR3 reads TGCAGTGCTTCAGGACAGGGGGGAAGTTCTGGAAACACCATATATTTT.

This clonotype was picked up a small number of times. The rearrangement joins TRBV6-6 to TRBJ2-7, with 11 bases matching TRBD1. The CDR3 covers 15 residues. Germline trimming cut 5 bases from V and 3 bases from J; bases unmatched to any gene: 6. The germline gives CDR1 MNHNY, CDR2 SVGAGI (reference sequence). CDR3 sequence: CASSETGTGGYEQYV. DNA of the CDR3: TGTGCCAGCAGTGAGACCGGGACAGGGGGCTACGAGCAGTACGTC.

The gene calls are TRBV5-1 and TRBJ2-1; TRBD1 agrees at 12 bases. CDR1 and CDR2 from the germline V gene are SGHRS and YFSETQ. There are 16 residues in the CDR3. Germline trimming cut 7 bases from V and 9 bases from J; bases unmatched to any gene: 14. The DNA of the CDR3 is TGCGCCAGCCGATACCGGGGGACAGGGGGCTCTGGTGAGCAGTTCTTC. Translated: CASRYRGTGGSGEQFF.

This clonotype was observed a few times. This CDR3 is CASSFWEYGTEAFF. Written as DNA, the CDR3 is TGTGCCAGCAGTTTCTGGGAGTATGGCACTGAAGCTTTCTTT. The chain combines TRBV12-3 or TRBV12-4 with TRBJ1-1; unclear D gene. This CDR3 comprises 14 residues. V was trimmed by 3 bases and J by 4 bases, leaving 12 bases between them.

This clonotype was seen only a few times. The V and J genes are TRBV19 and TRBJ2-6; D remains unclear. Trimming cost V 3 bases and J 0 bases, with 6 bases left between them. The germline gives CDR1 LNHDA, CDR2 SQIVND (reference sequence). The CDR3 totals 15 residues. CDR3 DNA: TGTGCCAGTAGTATTGGGGTCTCTGGGGCCAACGTCCTGACTTTC. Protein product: CASSIGVSGANVLTF.

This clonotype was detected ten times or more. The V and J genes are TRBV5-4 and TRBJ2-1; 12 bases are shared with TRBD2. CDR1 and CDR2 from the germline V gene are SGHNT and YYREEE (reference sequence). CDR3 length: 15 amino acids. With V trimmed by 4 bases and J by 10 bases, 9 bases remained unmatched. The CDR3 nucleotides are TGTGCCAGCAGCGGGACTAGCGGGCTCACGGGCGAGCAGTTCTTC. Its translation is CASSGTSGLTGEQFF.

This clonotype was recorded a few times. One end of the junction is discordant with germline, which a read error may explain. CDR3 region: CASTGQQKCWGSF. As DNA, the CDR3 is TGTGCCAGCACAGGACAGCAGAAGTGTTGGGGATCATTC. J is TRBJ2-7 and V is TRBV6-5, with D maybe TRBD1 (6 bases). Germline CDR1 MNHEY, CDR2 SVGAGI. This CDR3 has 13 amino acids.

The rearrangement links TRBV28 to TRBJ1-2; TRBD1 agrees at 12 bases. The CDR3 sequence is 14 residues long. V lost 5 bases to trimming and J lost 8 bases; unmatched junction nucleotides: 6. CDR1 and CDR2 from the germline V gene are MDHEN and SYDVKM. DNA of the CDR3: TGTGCCAGCAGTAGGGACAGGGGGCTTTCGGGCTACACCTTC. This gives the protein CASSRDRGLSGYTF.

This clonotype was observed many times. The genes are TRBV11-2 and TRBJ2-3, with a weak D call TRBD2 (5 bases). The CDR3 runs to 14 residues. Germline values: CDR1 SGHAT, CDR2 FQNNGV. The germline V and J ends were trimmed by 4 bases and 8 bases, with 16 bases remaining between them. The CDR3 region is CASSSPRGRGTQYF. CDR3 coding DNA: TGTGCCAGCAGCTCACCCCGCGGCCGGGGTACGCAGTATTTT.

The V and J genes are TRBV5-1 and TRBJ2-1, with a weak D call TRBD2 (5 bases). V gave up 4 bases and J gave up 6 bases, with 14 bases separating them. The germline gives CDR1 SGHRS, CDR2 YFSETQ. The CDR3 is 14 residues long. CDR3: CASSPTQRGNEQFF. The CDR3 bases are TGCGCCAGCAGCCCGACCCAACGGGGCAATGAGCAGTTCTTC.

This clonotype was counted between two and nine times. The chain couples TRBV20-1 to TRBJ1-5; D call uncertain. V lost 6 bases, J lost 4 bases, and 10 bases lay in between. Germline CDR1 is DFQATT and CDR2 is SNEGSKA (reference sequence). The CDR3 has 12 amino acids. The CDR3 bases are TGCAGTGCCATCGTCCCTAATCAGCCCCAGCATTTT. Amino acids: CSAIVPNQPQHF.

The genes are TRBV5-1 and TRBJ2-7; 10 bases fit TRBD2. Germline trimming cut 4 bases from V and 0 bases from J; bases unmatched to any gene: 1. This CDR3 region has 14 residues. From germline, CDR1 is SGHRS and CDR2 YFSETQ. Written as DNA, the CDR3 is TGCGCCAGCAGCCTAGCGGGGGACTCCTACGAGCAGTACTTC. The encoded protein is CASSLAGDSYEQYF.

In nucleotides, the CDR3 is TGCAGTGCCCAGCCCGGCGGGGAAATCGGGTACGAGCAGTACTTC. Its protein is CSAQPGGEIGYEQYF. The chain has TRBV20-1 and TRBJ2-7; a possible D gene is TRBD2 (6 bases). CDR3 size: 15 residues. Germline loops: CDR1 DFQATT, CDR2 SNEGSKA (reference sequence). The ends were cut back, 6 bases at V and 4 bases at J, with 22 bases in the middle.

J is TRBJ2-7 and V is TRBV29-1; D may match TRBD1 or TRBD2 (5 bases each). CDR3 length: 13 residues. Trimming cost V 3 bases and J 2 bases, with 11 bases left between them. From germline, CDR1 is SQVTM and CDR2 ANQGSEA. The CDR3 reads CSVETAETYEQYF. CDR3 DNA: TGCAGCGTTGAGACAGCGGAAACCTACGAGCAGTACTTC.

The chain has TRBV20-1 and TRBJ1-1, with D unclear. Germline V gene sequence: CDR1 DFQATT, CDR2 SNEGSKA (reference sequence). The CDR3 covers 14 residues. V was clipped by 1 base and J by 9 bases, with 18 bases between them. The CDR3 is CSARVGSYEGKAFF. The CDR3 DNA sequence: TGCAGTGCTAGAGTCGGGTCTTACGAAGGTAAAGCTTTCTTT.

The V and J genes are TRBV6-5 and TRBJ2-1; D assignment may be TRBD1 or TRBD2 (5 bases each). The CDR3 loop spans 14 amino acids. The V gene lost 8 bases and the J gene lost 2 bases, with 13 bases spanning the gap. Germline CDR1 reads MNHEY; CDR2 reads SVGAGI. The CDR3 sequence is CASARDAAYNEQFF. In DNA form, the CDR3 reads TGTGCCAGCGCCCGGGACGCCGCCTACAATGAGCAGTTCTTC.

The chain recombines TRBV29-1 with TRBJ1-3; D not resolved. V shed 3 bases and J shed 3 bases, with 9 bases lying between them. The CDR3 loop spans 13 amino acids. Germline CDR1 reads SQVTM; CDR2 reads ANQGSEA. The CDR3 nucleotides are TGCAGCGTTGACCCATTGGGTGGAAACACCATATATTTT. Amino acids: CSVDPLGGNTIYF.

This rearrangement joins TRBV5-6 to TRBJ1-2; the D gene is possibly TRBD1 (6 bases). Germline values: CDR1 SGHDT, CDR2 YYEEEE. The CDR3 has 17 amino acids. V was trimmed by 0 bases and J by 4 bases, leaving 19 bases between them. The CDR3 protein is CASSLELDRPLGYGYTF. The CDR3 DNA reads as TGTGCCAGCAGCTTGGAACTGGACAGACCCTTGGGCTATGGCTACACCTTC.

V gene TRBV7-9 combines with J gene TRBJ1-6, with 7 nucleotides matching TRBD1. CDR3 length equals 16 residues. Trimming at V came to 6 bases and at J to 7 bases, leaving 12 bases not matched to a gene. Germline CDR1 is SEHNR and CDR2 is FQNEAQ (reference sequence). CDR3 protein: CASSTSGTVANSPLHF. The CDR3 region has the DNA TGTGCCAGCAGTACATCCGGGACAGTCGCCAATTCACCCCTCCACTTT.